This T cell receptor (beta chain) appears in the sequencing data of a study of tumor and adjacent non-tumor tissue in lung cancer. Background on the study: Aged about 31 to 76 years, patients included 10 men and five or six women with stage I to III disease.

Notes on the study in general: In normal lung, the top 100 clones were significantly more dominant than in tumor.

The library came from three nested PCR rounds adapted from ARM-PCR protocols. TCRdb itself ran the multiplex PCR reads through MiXCR, one entry per CDR3 protein. This table has around 79,000 distinct CDR3 sequences, 55% to 75% appearing once. On this clonotype itself: Its antigen is unidentified. The final CDR3 position lacks the conserved phenylalanine or tryptophan, pointing to a likely read error.

RNA was extracted from bulk tissue without any cell sorting. This receptor was identified in a woman in her 40s with non-small cell lung cancer. The material sequenced was lung tumor tissue.

Written as DNA, the CDR3 is TGCAGCGGTAGGGACTCCAATGAGCAGTTCTTA. As protein: CSGRDSNEQFL. The chain couples TRBV29-1 to TRBJ2-1; tentatively, D is TRBD2 (6 bases). CDR1 is SQVTM, CDR2 ANQGSEA, per germline. The CDR3 consists of 11 residues. Deletions cut 7 bases from V and 6 bases from J, with 10 bases between.